This T cell receptor (beta chain) was documented in a study of cytomegalovirus exposure and HLA in healthy donors. Study at large: As an earlier analysis found, some 180 million T cells yielded fewer than 130 million unique TCR beta sequences.

Primers for the PCR totalled 60 Vbeta and 13 Jbeta. The protocol was immunoSEQ multiplex PCR, while the TCRdb copy is restricted to in-frame clones and leaves out a portion. The sample carries over 150,000 clones, around 79% recorded once. The CDR3 is 13 residues long. In germline, CDR1 is ENHRY, CDR2 SYGVKD. The ends were cut back, 1 base at V and 6 bases at J, with 10 bases in the middle. This TCR was recovered from a man between 35 and 55 years old in good health and CMV-seronegative. The genes are TRBV10-3 and TRBJ2-7, with a possible D match to TRBD1 (6 bases). The source material was PBMCs. Written as DNA, the CDR3 is TGTGCCATCAGTGAGTTAACAGGGAGCGAGCAGTACTTC. Residues: CAISELTGSEQYF.